This TCR beta chain was captured in a study of response to subunit inactivated influenza vaccine. Overall study results and limits: The authors offered the suggestion that each seasonal influenza vaccination recruits few new T cells.

The CDR3 loop spans 14 amino acids. Germline V gene data show CDR1 as SGHTA and CDR2 as FQGNSA. J was trimmed by 2 bases and V by 3 bases; bases with no gene match: 3. Using its own MiXCR run on the RT-PCR reads, TCRdb lists one record per CDR3 protein. This table has around 540,000 distinct CDR3 sequences, over 9.5% appearing once. This clonotype was seen a few times. Its antigen is as yet unknown. Here the sequenced sample was PBMCs from blood, taken on the day of vaccination. V and J are TRBV7-2 and TRBJ1-2; 7 bases agree with TRBD1. This receptor was obtained from a man aged 50 to 60 who received an inactivated influenza vaccine. CDR3 loop: CASSFSQGNYGYTF. CDR3 nucleotides: TGTGCCAGCAGCTTCTCACAGGGGAACTATGGCTACACCTTC.